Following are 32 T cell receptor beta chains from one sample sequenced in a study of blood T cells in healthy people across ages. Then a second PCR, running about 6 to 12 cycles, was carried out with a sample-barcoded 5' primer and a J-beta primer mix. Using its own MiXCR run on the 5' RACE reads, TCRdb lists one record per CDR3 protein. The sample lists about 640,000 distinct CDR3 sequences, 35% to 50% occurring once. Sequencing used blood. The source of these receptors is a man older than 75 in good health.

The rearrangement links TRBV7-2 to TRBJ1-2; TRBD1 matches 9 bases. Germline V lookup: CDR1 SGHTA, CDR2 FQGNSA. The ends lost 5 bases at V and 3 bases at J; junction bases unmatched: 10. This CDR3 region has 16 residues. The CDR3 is CASSILKGTGHYGYTF. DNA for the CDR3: TGTGCCAGCAGCATTCTAAAGGGGACAGGGCACTATGGCTACACCTTC. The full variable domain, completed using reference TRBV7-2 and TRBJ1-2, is GAGVSQSPSNKVTEKGKDVELRCDPISGHTALYWYRQSLGQGLEFLIYFQGNSAPDKSGLPSDRFSAERTGGSVSTLTIQRTQQEDSAVYLCASSILKGTGHYGYTFGSGTRLTVV.

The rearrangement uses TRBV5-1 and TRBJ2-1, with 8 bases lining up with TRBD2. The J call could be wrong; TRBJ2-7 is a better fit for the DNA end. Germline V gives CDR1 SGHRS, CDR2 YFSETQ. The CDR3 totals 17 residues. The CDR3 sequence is CASTATPGLVSYNEQYF. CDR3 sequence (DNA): TGCGCCAGCACTGCCACTCCGGGACTAGTTTCCTACAATGAGCAGTACTTC.

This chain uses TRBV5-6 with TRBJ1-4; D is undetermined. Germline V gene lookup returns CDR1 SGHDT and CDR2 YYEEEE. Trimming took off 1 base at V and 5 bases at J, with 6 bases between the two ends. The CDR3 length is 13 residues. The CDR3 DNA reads TGTGCCAGCAGCTTGACGCAGAATGAAAAACTGTTTTTT. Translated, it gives CASSLTQNEKLFF.

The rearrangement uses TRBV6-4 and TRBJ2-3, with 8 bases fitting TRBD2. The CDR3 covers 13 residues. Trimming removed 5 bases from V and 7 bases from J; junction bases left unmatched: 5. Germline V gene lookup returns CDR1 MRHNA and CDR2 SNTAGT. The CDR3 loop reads CASSSGSGYTQYF. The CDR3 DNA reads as TGTGCCAGCAGTAGCGGGAGTGGGTATACGCAGTATTTT.

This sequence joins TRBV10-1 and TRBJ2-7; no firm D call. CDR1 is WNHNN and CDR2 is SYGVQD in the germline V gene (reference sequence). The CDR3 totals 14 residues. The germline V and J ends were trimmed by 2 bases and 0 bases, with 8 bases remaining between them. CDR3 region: CASSETSSSYEQYF. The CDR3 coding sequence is TGCGCCAGCAGTGAGACCAGTAGCTCCTACGAGCAGTACTTC.

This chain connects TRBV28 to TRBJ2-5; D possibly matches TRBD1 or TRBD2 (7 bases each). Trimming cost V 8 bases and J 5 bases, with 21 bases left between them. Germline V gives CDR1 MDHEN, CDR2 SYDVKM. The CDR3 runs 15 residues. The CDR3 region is CASPPAGGGMETQYF. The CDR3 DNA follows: TGTGCCAGCCCCCCGGCAGGGGGAGGGATGGAGACCCAGTACTTC.

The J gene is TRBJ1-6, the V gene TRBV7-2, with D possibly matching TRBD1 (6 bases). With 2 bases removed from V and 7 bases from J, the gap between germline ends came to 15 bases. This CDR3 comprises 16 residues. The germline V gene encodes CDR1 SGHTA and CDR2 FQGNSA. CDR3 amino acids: CASSLTQGRSNSPLHF. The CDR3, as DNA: TGTGCCAGCAGCTTAACTCAGGGGAGATCAAATTCACCCCTCCACTTT.

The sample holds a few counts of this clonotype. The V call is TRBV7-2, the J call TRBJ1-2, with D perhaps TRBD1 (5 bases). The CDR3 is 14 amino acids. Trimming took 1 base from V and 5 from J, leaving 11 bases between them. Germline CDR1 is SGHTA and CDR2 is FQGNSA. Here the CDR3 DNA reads TGTGCCAGCAGCTTAGACGGGGCGGGGTATGGCTACACCTTC. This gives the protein CASSLDGAGYGYTF.

CDR3 sequence (DNA): TGTGCCAGCAGCTTAGAGATCCAGACAGGGATAAACACCGGGGAGCTGTTTTTT. Amino acids: CASSLEIQTGINTGELFF. The chain recombines TRBV7-9 with TRBJ2-2, with 7 bases matching TRBD1. CDR3 size: 18 residues. Germline V gene sequence: CDR1 SEHNR, CDR2 FQNEAQ (reference sequence). Unmatched junction bases numbered 10, after V lost 1 base and J lost 2 bases.

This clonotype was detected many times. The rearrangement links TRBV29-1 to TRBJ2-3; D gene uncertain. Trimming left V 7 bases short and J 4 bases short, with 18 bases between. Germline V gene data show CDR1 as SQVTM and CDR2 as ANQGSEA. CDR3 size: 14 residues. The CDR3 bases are TGCAGCGGCCTCGATGCTCAAAGGGCAGATACGCAGTATTTT. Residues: CSGLDAQRADTQYF.

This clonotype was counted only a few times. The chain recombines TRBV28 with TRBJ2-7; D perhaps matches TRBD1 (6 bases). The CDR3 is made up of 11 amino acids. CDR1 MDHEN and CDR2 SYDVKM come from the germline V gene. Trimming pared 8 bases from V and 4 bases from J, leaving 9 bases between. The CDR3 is CASQGGYEQYF. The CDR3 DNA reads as TGTGCCAGCCAAGGGGGATACGAGCAGTACTTC.

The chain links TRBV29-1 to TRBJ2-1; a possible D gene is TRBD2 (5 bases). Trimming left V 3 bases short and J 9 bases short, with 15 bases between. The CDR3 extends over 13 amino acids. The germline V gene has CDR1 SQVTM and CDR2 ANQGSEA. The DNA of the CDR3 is TGCAGCGTTGAGAGACGGGGAGAGGCTGAGCAGTTCTTC. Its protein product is CSVERRGEAEQFF.

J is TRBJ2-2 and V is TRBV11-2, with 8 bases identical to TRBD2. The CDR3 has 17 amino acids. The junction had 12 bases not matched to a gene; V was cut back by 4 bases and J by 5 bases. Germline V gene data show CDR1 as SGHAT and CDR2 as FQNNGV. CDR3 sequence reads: CASSWAAGGRQTGELFF. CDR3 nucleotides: TGTGCCAGCAGCTGGGCGGCGGGAGGCCGTCAGACCGGGGAGCTGTTTTTT.

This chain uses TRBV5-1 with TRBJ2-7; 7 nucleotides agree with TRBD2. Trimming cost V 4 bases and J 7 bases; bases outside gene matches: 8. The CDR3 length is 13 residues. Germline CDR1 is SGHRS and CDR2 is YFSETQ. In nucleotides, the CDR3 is TGCGCCAGCAGCAAGGGAGGGCCAAATGAGCAGTACTTC. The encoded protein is CASSKGGPNEQYF.

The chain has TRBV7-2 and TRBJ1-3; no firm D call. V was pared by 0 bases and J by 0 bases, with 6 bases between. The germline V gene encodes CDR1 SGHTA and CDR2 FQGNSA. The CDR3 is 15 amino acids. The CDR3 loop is CASSLATPSGNTIYF. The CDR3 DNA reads TGTGCCAGCAGCTTAGCCACCCCCTCTGGAAACACCATATATTTT.

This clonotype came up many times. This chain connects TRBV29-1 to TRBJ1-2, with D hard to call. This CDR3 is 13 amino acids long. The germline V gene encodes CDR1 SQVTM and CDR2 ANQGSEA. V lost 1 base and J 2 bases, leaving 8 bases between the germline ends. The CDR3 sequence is CSVEVSPNYGYTF. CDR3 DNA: TGCAGCGTTGAAGTCAGCCCAAACTATGGCTACACCTTC. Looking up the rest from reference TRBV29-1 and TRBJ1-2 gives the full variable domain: SAVISQKPSRDICQRGTSLTIQCQVDSQVTMMFWYRQQPGQSLTLIATANQGSEATYESGFVIDKFPISRPNLTFSTLTVSNMSPEDSSIYLCSVEVSPNYGYTFGSGTRLTVV.

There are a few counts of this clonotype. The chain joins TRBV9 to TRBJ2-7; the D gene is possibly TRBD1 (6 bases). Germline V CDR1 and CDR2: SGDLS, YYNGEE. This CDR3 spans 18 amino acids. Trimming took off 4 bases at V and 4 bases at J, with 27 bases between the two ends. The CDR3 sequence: CASSPSLGSGQGLYEQYF. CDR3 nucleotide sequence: TGTGCCAGCAGCCCCAGTCTAGGCTCGGGGCAGGGGTTATACGAGCAGTACTTC.

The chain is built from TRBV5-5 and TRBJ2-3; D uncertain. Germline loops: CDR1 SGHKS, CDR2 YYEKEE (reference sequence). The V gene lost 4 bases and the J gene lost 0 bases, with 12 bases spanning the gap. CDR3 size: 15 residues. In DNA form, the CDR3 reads TGTGCCAGCAGCCTATCATATCTTAGCACAGATACGCAGTATTTT. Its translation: CASSLSYLSTDTQYF.

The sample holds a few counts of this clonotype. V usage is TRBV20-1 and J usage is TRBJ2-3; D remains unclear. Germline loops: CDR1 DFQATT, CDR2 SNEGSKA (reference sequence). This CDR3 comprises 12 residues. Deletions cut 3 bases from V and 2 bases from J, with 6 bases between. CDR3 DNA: TGCAGTGCTAGGTCTAACACAGATACGCAGTATTTT. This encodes CSARSNTDTQYF.

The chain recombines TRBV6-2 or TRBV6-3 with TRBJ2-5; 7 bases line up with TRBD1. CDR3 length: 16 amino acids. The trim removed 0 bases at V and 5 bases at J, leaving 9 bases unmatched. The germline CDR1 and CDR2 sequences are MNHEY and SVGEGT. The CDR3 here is CASSYSIGRGIETQYF. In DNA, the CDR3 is TGTGCCAGCAGTTACTCGATTGGCAGGGGGATCGAGACCCAGTACTTC.

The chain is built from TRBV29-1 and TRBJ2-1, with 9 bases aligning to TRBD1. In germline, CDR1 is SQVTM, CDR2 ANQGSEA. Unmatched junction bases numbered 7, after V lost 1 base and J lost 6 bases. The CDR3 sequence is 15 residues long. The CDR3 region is CSVEGRTGVFNEQFF. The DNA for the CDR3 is TGCAGCGTTGAAGGCCGGACAGGGGTGTTCAATGAGCAGTTCTTC.

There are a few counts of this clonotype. CDR3 coding DNA: TGTGCCAGCAGTGGAGGACATACACGGGACTATGGCTACACCTTC. This sequence encodes CASSGGHTRDYGYTF. The chain couples TRBV2 to TRBJ1-2; D might be TRBD1 (5 bases). The CDR3 is 15 amino acids. The V gene's germline CDR1 is SNHLY and CDR2 FYNNEI. V lost 4 bases and J 3 bases, leaving 15 bases between the germline ends.

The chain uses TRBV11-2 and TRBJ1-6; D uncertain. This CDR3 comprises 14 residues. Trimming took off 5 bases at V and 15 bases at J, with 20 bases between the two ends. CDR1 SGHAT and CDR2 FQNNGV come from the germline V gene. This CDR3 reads CASSLRMGTRLLHF. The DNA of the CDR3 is TGTGCCAGCAGCCTCAGGATGGGAACGCGTCTCCTCCACTTT.

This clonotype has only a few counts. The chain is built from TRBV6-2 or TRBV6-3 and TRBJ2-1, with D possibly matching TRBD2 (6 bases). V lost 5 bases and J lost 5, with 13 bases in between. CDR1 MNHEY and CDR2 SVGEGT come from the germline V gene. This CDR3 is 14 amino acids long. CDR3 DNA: TGTGCCAGCAGTCCGGGACTGGTGAACAATGAGCAGTTCTTC. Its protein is CASSPGLVNNEQFF.

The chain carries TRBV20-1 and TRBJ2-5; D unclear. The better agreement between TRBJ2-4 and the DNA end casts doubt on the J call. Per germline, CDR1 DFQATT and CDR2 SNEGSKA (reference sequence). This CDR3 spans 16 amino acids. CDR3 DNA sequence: TGCAGTGCTAGAGATCGGGTACAACTAGCCAAAAACATTCAGTACTTC. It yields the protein CSARDRVQLAKNIQYF.

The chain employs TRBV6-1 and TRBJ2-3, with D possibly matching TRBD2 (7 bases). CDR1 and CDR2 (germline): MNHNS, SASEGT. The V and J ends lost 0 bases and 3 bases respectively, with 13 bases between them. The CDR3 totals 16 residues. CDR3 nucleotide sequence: TGTGCCAGCAGTGAAGCGGGGGGGGCGGGGACAGATACGCAGTATTTT. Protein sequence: CASSEAGGAGTDTQYF.

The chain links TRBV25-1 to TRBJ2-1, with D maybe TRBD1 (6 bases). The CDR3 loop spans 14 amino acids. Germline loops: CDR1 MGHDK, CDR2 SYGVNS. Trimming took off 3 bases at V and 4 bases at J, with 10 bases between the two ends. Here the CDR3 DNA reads TGTGCCAGCAGTGAGACAGGAGTTTACAATGAGCAGTTCTTC. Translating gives CASSETGVYNEQFF.

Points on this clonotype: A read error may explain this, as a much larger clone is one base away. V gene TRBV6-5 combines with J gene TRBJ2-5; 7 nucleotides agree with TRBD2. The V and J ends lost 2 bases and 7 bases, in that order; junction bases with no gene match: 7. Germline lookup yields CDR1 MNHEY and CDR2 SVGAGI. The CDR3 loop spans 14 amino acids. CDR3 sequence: CASSYRRERLTQYF. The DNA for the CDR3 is TGTGCCAGCAGTTACCGGCGGGAGAGGCTGACCCAGTACTTC.

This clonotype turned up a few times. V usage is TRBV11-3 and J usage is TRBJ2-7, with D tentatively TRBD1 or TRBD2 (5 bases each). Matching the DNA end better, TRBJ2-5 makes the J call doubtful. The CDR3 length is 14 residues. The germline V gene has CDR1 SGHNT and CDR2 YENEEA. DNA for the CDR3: TGTGCCAGCAGCCTGGGACCTCCCGAGGAGACCCAGTACTTC. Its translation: CASSLGPPEETQYF.

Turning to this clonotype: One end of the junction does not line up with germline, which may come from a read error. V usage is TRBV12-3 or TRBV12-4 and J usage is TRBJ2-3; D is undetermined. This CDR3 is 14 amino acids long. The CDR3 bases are TGTGCCAGCACCGTTACAACAAGAGCAGACACGCAGTATTTT. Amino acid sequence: CASTVTTRADTQYF.

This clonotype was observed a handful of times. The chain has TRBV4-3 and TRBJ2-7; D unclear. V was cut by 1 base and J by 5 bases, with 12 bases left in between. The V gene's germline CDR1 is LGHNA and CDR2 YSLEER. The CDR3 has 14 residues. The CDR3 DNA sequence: TGCGCCAGCAGCCAAGCGGAATACTATCACGAGCAGTACTTC. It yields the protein CASSQAEYYHEQYF.

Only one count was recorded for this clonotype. The CDR3 sequence: CASSYSGRGDCNEQFF. For the CDR3, the DNA is TGTGCCAGCAGTTACTCGGGGCGGGGGGACTGCAATGAGCAGTTCTTC. This chain connects TRBV6-5 to TRBJ2-1; 8 nucleotides match TRBD2. Losses at the gene ends were 0 bases for V and 6 bases for J; bases not matched to a gene: 7. Looked up from germline, CDR1 is MNHEY and CDR2 is SVGAGI. The CDR3 covers 16 residues.